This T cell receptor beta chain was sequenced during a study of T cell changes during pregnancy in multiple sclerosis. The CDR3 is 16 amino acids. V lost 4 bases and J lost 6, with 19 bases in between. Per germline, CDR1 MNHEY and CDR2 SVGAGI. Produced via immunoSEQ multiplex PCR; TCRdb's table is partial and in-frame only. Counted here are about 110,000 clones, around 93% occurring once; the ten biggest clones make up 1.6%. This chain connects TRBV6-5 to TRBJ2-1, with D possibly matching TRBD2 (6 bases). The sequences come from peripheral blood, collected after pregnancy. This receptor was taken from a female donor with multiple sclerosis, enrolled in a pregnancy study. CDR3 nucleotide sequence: TGTGCCAGCAGTTCCATCCCGGGGGAGGTGAGCAATGAGCAGTTCTTC. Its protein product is CASSSIPGEVSNEQFF.